Shown below are 15 T cell receptor beta chains from a single sample sequenced in a study of T cell responses to AZD1222 COVID-19 vaccine. Using immunoSEQ multiplex PCR, the repertoire was profiled, and TCRdb retains in-frame clones only, with some absent. In the table there are over 120,000 clones, roughly nine tenths of which are singletons. The specimen was peripheral blood, collected 28 days after the second AZD1222 dose. These receptors originate from an adult who received the AZD1222 COVID-19 vaccine.

This clone was recorded a few times. This chain joins TRBV20-1 and TRBJ1-5; D is perhaps TRBD1 (5 bases). The CDR3 length is 14 residues. Trimming removed 3 bases at V and 4 bases at J, with 13 bases between. Germline V CDR1 and CDR2: DFQATT, SNEGSKA (reference sequence). CDR3 residues: CSASIQEKNQPQHF. The CDR3 nucleotides are TGCAGTGCTAGTATACAGGAGAAGAATCAGCCCCAGCATTTT.

The chain carries TRBV5-5 and TRBJ1-1; D not certain. V was cut by 0 bases and J by 6 bases, with 12 bases left in between. Germline values: CDR1 SGHKS, CDR2 YYEKEE (reference sequence). This CDR3 has 14 residues. The CDR3 sequence is CASSLGLSLSEAFF. In DNA, the CDR3 is TGTGCCAGCAGCTTGGGGTTAAGTCTCTCTGAAGCTTTCTTT.

CDR3 region: CASSLARSDSLNTEAFF. As DNA, the CDR3 is TGTGCCAGCAGCTTAGCCCGATCGGACAGCTTGAACACTGAAGCTTTCTTT. The chain couples TRBV7-9 to TRBJ1-1; tentative D call: TRBD1 (6 bases). Germline-derived CDR1 and CDR2 are SEHNR and FQNEAQ (reference sequence). V lost 0 bases and J lost 0, with 14 bases in between. This CDR3 spans 17 amino acids.

The CDR3 coding sequence is TGTGCCAGCACCGTCAGCGGGGGCCCCTCCTACGAGCAGTACTTC. It specifies CASTVSGGPSYEQYF. The V and J genes are TRBV7-8 and TRBJ2-7, with 8 positions matching TRBD2. J gave up 0 bases and V 7 bases, and 8 bases lay outside the gene matches. The CDR3 is 15 residues long. Germline values: CDR1 SGHVS, CDR2 FQNEAQ.

The chain is built from TRBV2 and TRBJ1-2; D might be TRBD1 (6 bases). CDR1 SNHLY and CDR2 FYNNEI come from the germline V gene. The CDR3 covers 16 residues. V lost 8 bases to trimming and J lost 5 bases, with 24 bases between them. The CDR3 coding sequence is TGTGCCAGCGCCGACCCCTCGGGGGGGGGCTATTATGGCTACACCTTC. Protein sequence: CASADPSGGGYYGYTF.

This clone appeared once. The chain recombines TRBV18 with TRBJ2-7; TRBD1 agrees at 10 bases. CDR3 size: 14 residues. V trimming: 2 bases; J trimming: 6 bases; junction bases outside the gene matches: 4. Looked up from germline, CDR1 is KGHSH and CDR2 is LQKENI. CDR3 loop: CASSPGTGAIEQYF. Written as DNA, the CDR3 is TGTGCCAGCTCACCAGGGACAGGGGCGATCGAGCAGTACTTC.

The rearrangement joins TRBV2 to TRBJ1-3; D unresolved. The V end was cut by 6 bases, the J end by 0 bases, with 12 bases between. Germline lookup yields CDR1 SNHLY and CDR2 FYNNEI. The CDR3 has 15 amino acids. The CDR3 nucleotides read TGTGCCAGCAGAGTCGACACGATCTCTGGAAACACCATATATTTT. This translates into CASRVDTISGNTIYF.

The chain uses TRBV4-2 and TRBJ2-1; a weak D match, TRBD2 (6 bases). Trimming removed 0 bases at V and 2 bases at J, with 17 bases between. CDR1 and CDR2 from the germline V gene are LGHNA and YNFKEQ. The CDR3 runs to 18 residues. CDR3 DNA: TGTGCCAGCAGCCAAGAGGGGGGACGACCCCTCACCTACAATGAGCAGTTCTTC. This gives the protein CASSQEGGRPLTYNEQFF.

V usage is TRBV28 and J usage is TRBJ1-2; D uncertain. Trimming took off 3 bases at V and 3 bases at J, with 5 bases between the two ends. CDR1 is MDHEN and CDR2 is SYDVKM in the germline V gene. CDR3 length: 12 residues. Here the CDR3 DNA reads TGTGCCAGCAGTTTTTCTTACTATGGCTACACCTTC. Translating it yields CASSFSYYGYTF.

The chain recombines TRBV30 with TRBJ2-1; 8 bases match TRBD2. Germline CDR1 GTSNPN, CDR2 SVGIG (reference sequence). Germline trimming cut 3 bases from V and 2 bases from J; bases unmatched to any gene: 6. The CDR3 has 15 residues. The CDR3 here is CAWRILAATYNEQFF. The DNA for the CDR3 is TGTGCCTGGAGAATACTAGCGGCGACCTACAATGAGCAGTTCTTC.

This rearrangement joins TRBV7-2 to TRBJ2-5; D is possibly TRBD1 (6 bases). This CDR3 contains 14 residues. The V gene lost 4 bases and the J gene lost 2 bases, with 11 bases spanning the gap. Germline V CDR1 and CDR2: SGHTA, FQGNSA. CDR3 in DNA: TGTGCCAGCAGCTATGGACAGAGACAAGAGACCCAGTACTTC. This translates into CASSYGQRQETQYF.

Concerning this clone itself: The sample holds other DNA sequences that translate to the same CDR3. This sequence joins TRBV28 and TRBJ1-2, with D unresolved. Trimming shortened V by 4 bases and J by 4 bases, and 4 bases separated the two germline ends. Germline V gene data show CDR1 as MDHEN and CDR2 as SYDVKM. The CDR3 is made up of 11 amino acids. The chain's CDR3 is CASSSRYGYTF. The CDR3 DNA follows: TGTGCCAGCAGTTCTCGCTATGGCTACACCTTC.

The chain recombines TRBV20-1 with TRBJ1-5; tentative D call: TRBD1 (5 bases). In germline, CDR1 is DFQATT, CDR2 SNEGSKA (reference sequence). V gave up 3 bases and J gave up 1 base, with 13 bases separating them. This CDR3 is 15 amino acids long. The CDR3 bases are TGCAGTGCTAGTGCCGGCGCAGGGAGCAATCAGCCCCAGCATTTT. Its protein is CSASAGAGSNQPQHF.

This chain joins TRBV6-5 and TRBJ2-7, with 8 positions matching TRBD1. Per the germline V gene, CDR1 is MNHEY and CDR2 is SVGAGI. V dropped 0 bases and J dropped 3; count of bases not matched to a gene: 7. The CDR3 is 16 amino acids. The CDR3, as DNA: TGTGCCAGCAGTTACTCAACAGGGGGAGGCGGCTACGAGCAGTACTTC. Encoded protein: CASSYSTGGGGYEQYF.

The chain combines TRBV10-3 with TRBJ2-3, with 7 bases that match TRBD1. The CDR3 length is 17 residues. Germline CDR1 reads ENHRY; CDR2 reads SYGVKD. The trim removed 3 bases at V and 8 bases at J, leaving 17 bases unmatched. CDR3 residues: CAISEAPDRWGQSTQYF. The DNA of the CDR3 is TGTGCCATCAGTGAAGCTCCGGACAGGTGGGGACAGAGTACGCAGTATTTT.